The next 24 T cell receptor beta chains were all read from a single sample in a study of blood T cell repertoires in COVID-19. Some clones are missing from TCRdb's copy, which holds only in-frame ones; the method was immunoSEQ multiplex PCR. In the table there are 150,000 or so clones, roughly 83% of which are singletons. The sequenced material came from PBMCs or T cells enriched from blood (not recorded which). The receptor set was obtained from a man between 70 and 80 years old who had been exposed to COVID-19.

The chain recombines TRBV7-9 with TRBJ1-4; 8 bases map to TRBD1. Germline CDR1 is SEHNR and CDR2 is FQNEAQ (reference sequence). The ends lost 4 bases at V and 8 bases at J; junction bases unmatched: 6. The CDR3 is 14 amino acids. The DNA for the CDR3 is TGTGCCAGCAGCTCCGGGACAGGCCTCGAAAAACTGTTTTTT. As protein: CASSSGTGLEKLFF.

The genes are TRBV29-1 and TRBJ2-7; a weak D match, TRBD1 (6 bases). Trimming removed 6 bases at V and 3 bases at J, with 15 bases between. From germline, CDR1 is SQVTM and CDR2 ANQGSEA. CDR3 length: 13 amino acids. The CDR3 here is CSVYEQGSYEQYF. As DNA, the CDR3 is TGCAGCGTATATGAACAGGGAAGCTACGAGCAGTACTTC.

This sequence joins TRBV4-1 and TRBJ2-7; 11 bases line up with TRBD2. This CDR3 comprises 16 residues. V dropped 0 bases and J dropped 4; count of bases not matched to a gene: 5. Germline values: CDR1 MGHRA, CDR2 YSYEKL. DNA of the CDR3: TGCGCCAGCAGCCAAGACTCGGGACTAGCGGCGTACGAGCAGTACTTC. Translation gives CASSQDSGLAAYEQYF.

The chain is built from TRBV2 and TRBJ2-3; D may be TRBD1 (5 bases). Between the trimmed V and J ends, which lost 3 bases and 2 bases, there was a span of 6 bases. Germline V gene sequence: CDR1 SNHLY, CDR2 FYNNEI. This CDR3 contains 13 residues. The CDR3 nucleotides read TGTGCCAGCAGTGAGACAGACACAGATACGCAGTATTTT. This codes for CASSETDTDTQYF.

Turning to this clone: This sample includes further DNA sequences coding for the same CDR3. The rearrangement links TRBV5-1 to TRBJ1-1; D is perhaps TRBD1 (6 bases). Trimming took 2 bases from V and 0 from J, leaving 8 bases between them. This CDR3 is 14 amino acids long. Germline assignment: CDR1 SGHRS and CDR2 YFSETQ. CDR3 in amino acids: CASSLQGVNTEAFF. CDR3 DNA sequence: TGCGCCAGCAGCTTACAGGGCGTGAACACTGAAGCTTTCTTT.

This chain links TRBV5-1 with TRBJ1-1; D is uncertain. The CDR3 is made up of 12 amino acids. Germline loops: CDR1 SGHRS, CDR2 YFSETQ. Trimming removed 5 bases at V and 3 bases at J, with 8 bases between. The CDR3 sequence: CASRPGDTEAFF. In DNA, the CDR3 is TGCGCCAGCAGGCCCGGGGACACTGAAGCTTTCTTT.

The chain couples TRBV11-2 to TRBJ2-2; TRBD2 matches at 10 bases. After removal of 3 bases from V and 1 base from J, the junction contained 2 bases not matched to a gene. The CDR3 sequence is 16 residues long. CDR1 and CDR2 from the germline V gene are SGHAT and FQNNGV. In DNA, the CDR3 is TGTGCCAGCAGCTTCACTAGCGGGAAGAACACCGGGGAGCTGTTTTTT. Translated, it gives CASSFTSGKNTGELFF.

In its sample, this clone was seen once. The J gene is TRBJ1-3, the V gene TRBV15; D is unresolved. The V gene lost 2 bases and the J gene lost 4 bases, with 9 bases spanning the gap. Germline V gives CDR1 LNHNV, CDR2 YYDKDF (reference sequence). The CDR3 has 14 residues. The CDR3 is CATSRPAQGNTIYF. CDR3 nucleotide sequence: TGTGCCACCAGCAGACCCGCACAGGGAAACACCATATATTTT.

The genes are TRBV19 and TRBJ2-6; 7 nucleotides align to TRBD1. This CDR3 is 15 amino acids long. Germline CDR1 LNHDA, CDR2 SQIVND (reference sequence). J lost 2 bases, V lost 6 bases, and 4 bases had no gene match. The CDR3 loop is CASRKTGTGANVLTF. As DNA, the CDR3 is TGTGCCAGTAGAAAGACAGGGACTGGGGCCAACGTCCTGACTTTC. The full variable domain, its missing parts supplied by reference TRBV19 and TRBJ2-6, is DGGITQSPKYLFRKEGQNVTLSCEQNLNHDAMYWYRQDPGQGLRLIYYSQIVNDFQKGDIAEGYSVSREKKESFPLTVTSAQKNPTAFYLCASRKTGTGANVLTFGAGSRLTVL.

The chain combines TRBV6-5 with TRBJ2-5, with D possibly being TRBD2 (5 bases). Trimming left V 6 bases short and J 4 bases short, with 9 bases between. This CDR3 region has 12 residues. The germline CDR1 and CDR2 sequences are MNHEY and SVGAGI. As DNA, the CDR3 is TGTGCCAGCAGGCTGAGCGGAGAGACCCAGTACTTC. Translated: CASRLSGETQYF.

The chain has TRBV5-6 and TRBJ1-1; 7 bases fit TRBD1. The CDR3 length is 13 residues. Trimming cost V 4 bases and J 7 bases; bases outside gene matches: 7. Per the germline V gene, CDR1 is SGHDT and CDR2 is YYEEEE. Written as DNA, the CDR3 is TGTGCCAGCAGCCATCAGGGGGTTAATGAAGCTTTCTTT. Its protein product is CASSHQGVNEAFF.

The chain joins TRBV10-1 to TRBJ2-2; perhaps TRBD2 as D (6 bases). Deletions cut 6 bases from V and 5 bases from J, with 25 bases between. In germline, CDR1 is WNHNN, CDR2 SYGVQD (reference sequence). The CDR3 totals 18 residues. CDR3 protein: CASSHPGRGPTETGELFF. The CDR3 coding sequence is TGCGCCAGCAGCCATCCGGGGCGGGGCCCTACAGAAACCGGGGAGCTGTTTTTT.

This rearrangement joins TRBV19 to TRBJ2-7, with a possible D match to TRBD1 (5 bases). V lost 6 bases and J lost 2, with 14 bases in between. CDR3 length: 14 residues. Per germline, CDR1 LNHDA and CDR2 SQIVND (reference sequence). The CDR3 loop reads CASSPSQGTYEQYF. The CDR3 nucleotides are TGTGCCAGTAGCCCAAGCCAGGGAACCTACGAGCAGTACTTC.

The V gene is TRBV6-2 or TRBV6-3, the J gene TRBJ1-2; 7 bases are shared with TRBD1. The CDR3 has 13 amino acids. J was trimmed by 8 bases and V by 0 bases; bases with no gene match: 3. The germline V gene has CDR1 MNHEY and CDR2 SVGEGT. The CDR3 DNA sequence: TGTGCCAGCAGTTACTCGACAGGGAACGGCTACACCTTC. Its translation is CASSYSTGNGYTF.

V and J are TRBV11-2 and TRBJ1-6, with D perhaps matching TRBD1 (5 bases). The CDR3 consists of 14 residues. In germline, CDR1 is SGHAT, CDR2 FQNNGV. Trimming left V 2 bases short and J 9 bases short, with 11 bases between. The CDR3 coding sequence is TGTGCCAGCAGCTTATCAGGGTTTATTTCACCCCTCCACTTT. Protein sequence: CASSLSGFISPLHF. The complete variable domain, with remaining parts taken from reference TRBV11-2 and TRBJ1-6, reads EAGVAQSPRYKIIEKRQSVAFWCNPISGHATLYWYQQILGQGPKLLIQFQNNGVVDDSQLPKDRFSAERLKGVDSTLKIQPAKLEDSAVYLCASSLSGFISPLHFGNGTRLTVT.

This sequence joins TRBV5-1 and TRBJ1-1, with 8 bases that match TRBD1. This CDR3 region has 15 residues. Looked up from germline, CDR1 is SGHRS and CDR2 is YFSETQ. The V gene end was trimmed by 3 bases and the J gene end by 5 bases; junction bases not matched to a gene: 9. The CDR3 DNA reads as TGCGCCAGCAGCTATTATGGACAGGGCGGAACTGAAGCTTTCTTT. Residues: CASSYYGQGGTEAFF.

The V gene is TRBV7-8, the J gene TRBJ1-2, with D perhaps TRBD1 (6 bases). The CDR3 loop spans 12 amino acids. Germline V gene data show CDR1 as SGHVS and CDR2 as FQNEAQ. Trimming stripped 3 bases from V and 10 bases from J, with 12 bases between. CDR3 coding DNA: TGTGCCAGCAGCTTTGAACAGGGTCTCTACACCTTC. Residues: CASSFEQGLYTF.

This chain joins TRBV6-1 and TRBJ2-3, with 8 bases identical to TRBD1. Trimming at V came to 1 base and at J to 0 bases, leaving 3 bases not matched to a gene. CDR1 is MNHNS, CDR2 SASEGT, per germline. The CDR3 extends over 16 amino acids. DNA for the CDR3: TGTGCCAGCAGTGAAGAGGACAGGGCTAGCACAGATACGCAGTATTTT. This gives the protein CASSEEDRASTDTQYF.

Only one count was recorded for this clone. The chain couples TRBV5-4 to TRBJ2-7; TRBD2 might be the D (5 bases). Per the germline V gene, CDR1 is SGHNT and CDR2 is YYREEE (reference sequence). The CDR3 is 13 amino acids. Trimming pared 3 bases from V and 10 bases from J, leaving 17 bases between. CDR3 protein: CASSSGAEGQQYF. The DNA of the CDR3 is TGTGCCAGCAGCTCTGGAGCTGAGGGTCAACAGTACTTC.

The chain has TRBV4-1 and TRBJ2-4; 9 nucleotides line up with TRBD1. CDR1 is MGHRA and CDR2 is YSYEKL in the germline V gene. V gave up 4 bases and J gave up 2 bases; unmatched junction bases: 9. CDR3 length: 17 residues. The CDR3 nucleotides read TGCGCCAGCAGCCCAGTCGGGACAGGGAGAACCAAAAACATTCAGTACTTC. Protein: CASSPVGTGRTKNIQYF.

This clone was recorded only once. The CDR3 DNA reads TGTGCCAGCAGCCAACAAAGCTTTTCTGAAGCTTTCTTT. This codes for CASSQQSFSEAFF. This chain links TRBV3-1 (or the pseudogene TRBV3-2) with TRBJ1-1, with D hard to call. This CDR3 is built from 13 residues. Germline assignment: CDR1 LGHDT and CDR2 YNNKEL (reference sequence). The V end lost 2 bases, the J end lost 6 bases, and 10 bases lay between the germline ends.

This chain joins TRBV28 and TRBJ2-7; TRBD2 might be the D (5 bases). The germline CDR1 and CDR2 sequences are MDHEN and SYDVKM. Trimming removed 8 bases at V and 6 bases at J, with 17 bases between. The CDR3 is 13 residues long. The CDR3 reads CASLGGWVGEQYF. The DNA of the CDR3 is TGTGCCAGCCTCGGCGGGTGGGTCGGCGAGCAGTACTTC.

CDR3 nucleotide sequence: TGTGCCAGCAGTGCTCCGGGACAGGGGTCCTGGGGCTACACCTTC. Amino acids: CASSAPGQGSWGYTF. J is TRBJ1-2 and V is TRBV2; TRBD1 matches 10 bases. This CDR3 has 15 amino acids. Per germline, CDR1 SNHLY and CDR2 FYNNEI. Trimming took 4 bases from V and 8 from J; bases not matched to a gene: 10.

V usage is TRBV5-6 and J usage is TRBJ1-1, with D possibly matching TRBD1 (5 bases). Per the germline V gene, CDR1 is SGHDT and CDR2 is YYEEEE. This CDR3 has 14 residues. V lost 4 bases to trimming and J lost 4 bases, with 14 bases between them. CDR3 bases: TGTGCCAGCAGCCACGGGGGTATCGGCACTGAAGCTTTCTTT. Protein: CASSHGGIGTEAFF. Looking up the rest from reference TRBV5-6 and TRBJ1-1 gives the full variable domain: DAGVTQSPTHLIKTRGQQVTLRCSPKSGHDTVSWYQQALGQGPQFIFQYYEEEERQRGNFPDRFSGHQFPNYSSELNVNALLLGDSALYLCASSHGGIGTEAFFGQGTRLTVV.